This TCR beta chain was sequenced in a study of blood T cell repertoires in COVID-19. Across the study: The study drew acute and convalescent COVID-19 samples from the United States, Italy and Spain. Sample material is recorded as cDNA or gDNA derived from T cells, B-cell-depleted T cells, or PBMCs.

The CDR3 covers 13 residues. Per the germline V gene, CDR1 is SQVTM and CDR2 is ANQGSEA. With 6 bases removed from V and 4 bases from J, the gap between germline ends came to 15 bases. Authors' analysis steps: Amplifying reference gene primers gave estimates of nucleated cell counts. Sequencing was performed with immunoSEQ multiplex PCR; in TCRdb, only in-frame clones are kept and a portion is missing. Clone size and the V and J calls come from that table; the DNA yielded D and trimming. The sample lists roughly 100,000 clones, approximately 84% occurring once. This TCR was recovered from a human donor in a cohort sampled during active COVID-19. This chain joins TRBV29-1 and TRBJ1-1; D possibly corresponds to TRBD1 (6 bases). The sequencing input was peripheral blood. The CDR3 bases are TGCAGCGTCGCCCGACAGGAAAGCACTGAAGCTTTCTTT. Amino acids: CSVARQESTEAFF.